This T cell receptor (beta chain) was identified in a study of Ad26.COV2.S vaccination and SARS-CoV-2 variants. Study-wide results and limits: Recipients of either vaccine or placebo displayed similar breadth of non-spike TCRs. Placebo recipients had lower spike-specific TCR breadth than vaccine recipients. Measures of TCR breadth and depth may have fallen short of total T cell responses. Post-vaccination breadth of spike-specific CD8+ and CD4+ T cell responses was reportedly substantial.

The CDR3 totals 13 residues. The ends were cut back, 9 bases at V and 2 bases at J, with 11 bases in the middle. Germline assignment: CDR1 MGHDK and CDR2 SYGVNS. Sequencing was performed with immunoSEQ multiplex PCR; in TCRdb, only in-frame clones are kept and a portion is missing. Of about 350,000 clones detected, under 95% appear once; the ten largest clones hold under 5%. Remarks on this clone: The target antigen is unknown.

The sequencing here drew on peripheral blood, taken after recovery from COVID-19. The TCR comes from a human donor who had recovered from COVID-19. The V and J genes are TRBV25-1 and TRBJ1-5; D gene unclear. The CDR3 DNA is TGTGCCAGAGGTCCCGCGGGCAATCAGCCCCAGCATTTT. It translates to CARGPAGNQPQHF.